This note documents a single T cell receptor beta chain sequence. Its antigen is not known. This entry belongs to a study of T cell responses to AZD1222 COVID-19 vaccine. Whole-study results and caveats: Among vaccine-associated CD4 TCRs, coverage spanned spike, with dominance at 160-218 and 743-854. Targets within unmutated variant regions were reportedly found for nearly half of spike-specific TCRs.

TCRdb's table, derived via immunoSEQ multiplex PCR, lists solely in-frame clones and lacks some. The data contain fewer than 120,000 clones, 88% of them singletons. In germline, CDR1 is SNHLY, CDR2 FYNNEI. This CDR3 has 14 residues. Trimming stripped 7 bases from V and 2 bases from J, with 15 bases between. V is TRBV2 and J is TRBJ2-7; possibly TRBD1 for D (5 bases). The sequencing here drew on peripheral blood, taken on day 0 of AZD1222 vaccination. This sequence was found in an adult in good health. DNA of the CDR3: TGTGCCAGCAACTCCGACAGACCGCCCTACGAGCAGTACTTC. It translates to CASNSDRPPYEQYF.